This section outlines one T cell receptor (beta chain) sequence together with its context. Germline V CDR1 and CDR2: GTSNPN, SVGIG (reference sequence). Unmatched junction bases numbered 8, after V lost 4 bases and J lost 0 bases. The length of the CDR3 is 15 residues. The data derive from a study of blood T cell repertoires in COVID-19. About the study: COVID-19 samples collected from the United States, Italy and Spain covered acute and convalescent phases. T cells, B-cell-depleted T cells, or PBMCs supplied cDNA or gDNA.

Per the original methods: By means of reference gene primer amplification, nucleated cell counts were estimated. Here immunoSEQ multiplex PCR was the method, and the copy in TCRdb shows in-frame clones only, minus some. V, J and clone size derive from that table, while D and trimming were established from the DNA sequence. The table records under 150,000 clones, 70% to 90% of them present only once. The chain uses TRBV30 and TRBJ1-2, with 7 bases fitting TRBD1. The receptor was isolated from a woman aged 45-65 years with acute or convalescent COVID-19. Sequencing was carried out using peripheral blood. As DNA, the CDR3 is TGTGCCTGGACCCGTGGGGACAGAACTAACTATGGCTACACCTTC. Translating gives CAWTRGDRTNYGYTF.